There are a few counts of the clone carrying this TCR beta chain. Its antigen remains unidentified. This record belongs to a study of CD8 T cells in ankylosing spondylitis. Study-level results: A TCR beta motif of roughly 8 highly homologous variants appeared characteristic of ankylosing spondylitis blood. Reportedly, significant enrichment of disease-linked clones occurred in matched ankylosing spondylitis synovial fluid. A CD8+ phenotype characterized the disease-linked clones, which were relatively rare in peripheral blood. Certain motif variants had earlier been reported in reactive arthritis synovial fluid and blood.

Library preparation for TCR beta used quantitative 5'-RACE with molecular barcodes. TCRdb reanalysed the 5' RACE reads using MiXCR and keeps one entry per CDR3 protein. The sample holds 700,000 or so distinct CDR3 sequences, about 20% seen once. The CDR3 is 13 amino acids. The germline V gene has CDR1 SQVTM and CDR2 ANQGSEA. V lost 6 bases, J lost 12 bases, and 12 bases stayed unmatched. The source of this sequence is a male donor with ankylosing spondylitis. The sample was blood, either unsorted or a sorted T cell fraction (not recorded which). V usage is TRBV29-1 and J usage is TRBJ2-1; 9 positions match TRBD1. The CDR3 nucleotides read TGCAGCGTCCGGGACAGGGAAGGTTGGGGGCAGTTCTTC. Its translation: CSVRDREGWGQFF.